Sequencing of this T cell receptor (beta chain) was carried out in a study of T cell responses to AZD1222 COVID-19 vaccine. Study context: Second-dose timings of about 4 or about 12 weeks were pooled. Study-wide results and caveats: Recipients of AZD1222 seropositive at baseline numbered only 5 to 7. Repertoires were obtained solely post-peak T cell response.

V was shortened by 6 bases and J by 0 bases, with 15 bases between the two germline ends. Germline V gives CDR1 MDHEN, CDR2 SYDVKM. CDR3 length equals 15 residues. Here immunoSEQ multiplex PCR was the method, and the copy in TCRdb shows in-frame clones only, minus some. Of about 120,000 clones listed, 80% to 90% were seen once; the top ten hold approximately 8.5%. Points on this clone: Its antigen remains unknown.

The specimen was peripheral blood, collected on day 0 of AZD1222 vaccination. This chain joins TRBV28 and TRBJ2-7; the D is unclear. This TCR was sampled from an adult in good health. In DNA form, the CDR3 reads TGTGCCAGCAGCAACCCGCTTCCAACCTCCTACGAGCAGTACTTC. The encoded protein is CASSNPLPTSYEQYF.